This is a list of T cell receptor beta chains from one sample in a study of cytomegalovirus exposure and HLA in healthy donors. The protocol was immunoSEQ multiplex PCR, while the TCRdb copy is restricted to in-frame clones and leaves out a portion. The sample lists about 190,000 clones, 75% to 85% occurring once. Sequenced material: PBMCs. The receptors stem from a woman in her 50s in good health and CMV-seronegative. Both conserved end residues are part of each CDR3. A D gene is named only where the DNA matches it firmly. Clone size is stated in some rows and not others, as once, few, many or a class when expanded.

v_gene	abundance	j_gene	d_gene	CDR3nt	CDR3aa
TRBV5-1	NA	TRBJ2-3	NA	TGCGCCAGCAGCTACACAGGCACAGATACGCAGTATTTT	CASSYTGTDTQYF
TRBV29-1	NA	TRBJ2-3	TRBD2	TGCAGCTTACGAACTAGCGGGATACCCACAGATACGCAGTATTTT	CSLRTSGIPTDTQYF
TRBV5-5	NA	TRBJ2-7	NA	TGTGCCAGCAGCTTGGTAGCTAACGAGCAGTACTTC	CASSLVANEQYF
TRBV9	NA	TRBJ2-5	TRBD2	TGTGCCAGCAGCGTAGCTGAAGAAATAGCGGGAGTTCATGCGGAGACCCAGTACTTC	CASSVAEEIAGVHAETQYF
TRBV5-4	NA	TRBJ1-6	NA	TGTGCCAGCAGCCTCGGGACACGGAATTCACCCCTCCACTTT	CASSLGTRNSPLHF
TRBV7-2	NA	TRBJ2-5	NA	TGTGCCAGCAGCTTAGGTGCAGGGCGCGAGACCCAGTACTTC	CASSLGAGRETQYF
TRBV11-2	NA	TRBJ1-1	NA	TGTGCCAGCAGGGAGAGGGGGACGGGATGGAACACTGAAGCTTTCTTT	CASRERGTGWNTEAFF
TRBV10-1	NA	TRBJ2-5	NA	TGCGCCAGGCTCGGGTCCGGGGAGACCCAGTACTTC	CARLGSGETQYF
TRBV10-3	NA	TRBJ1-3	NA	TGTGCCATCAGTGAACGAGGGGGGGTGGGAAGAAACACCATATATTTT	CAISERGGVGRNTIYF
TRBV4-3	few	TRBJ2-2	NA	TGCGCCAGCAGCCCAGGGCCTGATGCCGGGGAGCTGTTTTTT	CASSPGPDAGELFF
TRBV21-1	NA	TRBJ1-1	NA	TGTGCCAGCAGCAAAGGTGAAGGACATCAGAACACTGAAGCTTTCTTT	CASSKGEGHQNTEAFF
TRBV5-4	once	TRBJ2-2	NA	TGTGCCAGCAGCTTGCCAGGCTTTGTGGGCACCGGGGAGCTGTTTTTT	CASSLPGFVGTGELFF
TRBV9	NA	TRBJ2-3	TRBD2	TGTGCCAGCAGCCCTAAGGGACTAGCGGGGGGGCGTTCGGGCACAGATACGCAGTATTTT	CASSPKGLAGGRSGTDTQYF
TRBV27	NA	TRBJ2-2	NA	TGTGCCAGCAGGATCGGAGGGGCTCCCTTAACGAACACCGGGGAGCTGTTCTTT	CASRIGGAPLTNTGELFF
TRBV5-1	NA	TRBJ1-4	TRBD1	TGCGCCAGCAGCTTGTCCGACAGGGGAAATGAAAAACTGTTTTTT	CASSLSDRGNEKLFF
TRBV29-1	NA	TRBJ2-1	TRBD2	TGCAGCGTCTACGCTCCCCTAGCGGGTGAGCAGTTCTTC	CSVYAPLAGEQFF
TRBV4-3	once	TRBJ1-4	TRBD1	TGCGCCAGCAGCTATCGGACAGGGGGCGCATCAACTAATGAAAAACTGTTTTTT	CASSYRTGGASTNEKLFF
TRBV28	NA	TRBJ1-2	TRBD1	TGTGCCAGCAACAAACAGGGGGCCCCAGCTAACTATGGCTACACCTTC	CASNKQGAPANYGYTF
TRBV19	NA	TRBJ2-2	NA	TGTGCCAGTAGTATAGCGACGATACAAGTTACAGGGATCGGGGAGCTGTTTTTT	CASSIATIQVTGIGELFF
TRBV19	NA	TRBJ1-4	NA	TGTGCCAGTAGTTTTACAGGGGAAAAACTGTTTTTT	CASSFTGEKLFF
TRBV7-3	NA	TRBJ2-1	TRBD2	TGTGCCAGCAGTTGGGAGGGGACTAGCGACTACAATGAGCAGTTCTTC	CASSWEGTSDYNEQFF
TRBV6-1	NA	TRBJ1-2	NA	TGTGCCAGCAGCCACAGGATCAACTATGGCTACACCTTC	CASSHRINYGYTF
TRBV7-9	NA	TRBJ1-1	NA	TGTGCCAGCGGGAGGGTTGGGACTGAAGCTTTCTTT	CASGRVGTEAFF
TRBV19	once	TRBJ2-1	NA	TGTGCCAGTAGTATAGGACAGAACAATGAGCAGTTCTTC	CASSIGQNNEQFF
TRBV9	NA	TRBJ2-7	NA	TGTGCCAGCAGCGTGGGACGGGAGAGGTACGAGCAGTACTTC	CASSVGRERYEQYF
TRBV6-5	NA	TRBJ2-3	TRBD1	TGTGCCAGCAGTTGGGGCAGGGGGAAGGTCACAGATACGCAGTATTTT	CASSWGRGKVTDTQYF
TRBV4-3	few	TRBJ1-1	NA	TGCGCCAGCAGCCAAGATTCAGGTGGAGGCCCGCCGGGAGCTTTCTTT	CASSQDSGGGPPGAFF
TRBV7-2	NA	TRBJ1-4	NA	TGTGCCAGCAGCTTAGTGGGGGGGCCGAGGGAAAAACTGTTTTTT	CASSLVGGPREKLFF
TRBV10-3	few	TRBJ2-3	NA	TGTGCCATCAGTGAGAGGGGAGATACGCAGTATTTT	CAISERGDTQYF
TRBV4-1	few	TRBJ2-7	TRBD2	TGCGCCAGCAGCCAAGTATTAGCGGGAGTGGGGGAGCAGTACTTC	CASSQVLAGVGEQYF
TRBV29-1	NA	TRBJ2-2	TRBD1	TGCAGCGCAGGGACAGGAAGATGGGAGGAGCTGTTTTTT	CSAGTGRWEELFF